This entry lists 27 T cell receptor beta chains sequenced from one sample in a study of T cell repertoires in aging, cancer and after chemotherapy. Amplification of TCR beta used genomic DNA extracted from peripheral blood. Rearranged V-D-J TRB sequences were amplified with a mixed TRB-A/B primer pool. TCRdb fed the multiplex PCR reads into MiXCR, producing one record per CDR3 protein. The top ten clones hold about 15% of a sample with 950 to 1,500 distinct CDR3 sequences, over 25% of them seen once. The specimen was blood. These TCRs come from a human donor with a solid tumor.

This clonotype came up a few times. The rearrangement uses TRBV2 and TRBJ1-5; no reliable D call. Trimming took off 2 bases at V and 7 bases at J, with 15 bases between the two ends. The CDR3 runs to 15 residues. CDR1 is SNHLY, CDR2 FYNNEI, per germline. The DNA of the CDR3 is TGTGCCAGCAGTGAATTATTGTGGGGTAAGCAGCCCCAGCATTTT. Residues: CASSELLWGKQPQHF.

The CDR3 DNA sequence: TGTGCCAGCAGCATACGCTCAGGGGACCGAGTCTCTGGAAACACCATATATTTT. Translating gives CASSIRSGDRVSGNTIYF. This chain links TRBV7-9 with TRBJ1-3; a weak D match, TRBD1 (6 bases). CDR1 is SEHNR, CDR2 FQNEAQ, per germline (reference sequence). The V end was cut by 5 bases, the J end by 0 bases, with 20 bases between. The CDR3 is 18 residues long.

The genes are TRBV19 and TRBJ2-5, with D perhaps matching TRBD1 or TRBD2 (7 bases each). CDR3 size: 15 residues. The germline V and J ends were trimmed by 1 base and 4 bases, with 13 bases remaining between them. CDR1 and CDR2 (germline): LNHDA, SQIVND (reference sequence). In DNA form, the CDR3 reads TGTGCCAGTAGTATAGGGGGAGGGGGCCGAGAGACCCAGTACTTC. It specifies CASSIGGGGRETQYF.

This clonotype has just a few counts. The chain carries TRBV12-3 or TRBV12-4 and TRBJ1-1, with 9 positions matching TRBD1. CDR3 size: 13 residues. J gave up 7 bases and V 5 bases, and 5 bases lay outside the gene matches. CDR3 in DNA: TGTGCCAGCAGTCGGACAGGGGCATATGAAGCTTTCTTT. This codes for CASSRTGAYEAFF.

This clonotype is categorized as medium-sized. Here the CDR3 reads CASTNRGGQETQYF. CDR3 DNA: TGTGCCAGCACCAACCGGGGGGGACAAGAGACCCAGTACTTC. The rearrangement links TRBV7-2 to TRBJ2-5, with TRBD2 matching over 8 bases. The germline V gene has CDR1 SGHTA and CDR2 FQGNSA. V was clipped by 7 bases and J by 2 bases; unmatched bases: 6. The CDR3 has 14 amino acids. Supplemented by reference TRBV7-2 and TRBJ2-5, the full variable domain reads GAGVSQSPSNKVTEKGKDVELRCDPISGHTALYWYRQSLGQGLEFLIYFQGNSAPDKSGLPSDRFSAERTGGSVSTLTIQRTQQEDSAVYLCASTNRGGQETQYFGPGTRLLVL.

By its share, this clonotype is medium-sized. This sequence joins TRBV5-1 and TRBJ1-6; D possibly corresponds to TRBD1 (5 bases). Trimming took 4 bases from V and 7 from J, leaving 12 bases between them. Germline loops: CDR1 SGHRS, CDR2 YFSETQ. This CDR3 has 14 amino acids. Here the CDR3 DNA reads TGCGCCAGCAGCCCGGTGGGGGGGAATTCACCCCTCCACTTT. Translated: CASSPVGGNSPLHF.

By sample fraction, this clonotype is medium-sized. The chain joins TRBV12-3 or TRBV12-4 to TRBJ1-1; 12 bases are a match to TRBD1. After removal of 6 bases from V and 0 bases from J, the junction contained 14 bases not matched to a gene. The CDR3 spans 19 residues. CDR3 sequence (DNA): TGTGCCAGCAGCTCTCGGGACAGGGGGCGGAGGGGCCTGAACACTGAAGCTTTCTTT. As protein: CASSSRDRGRRGLNTEAFF.

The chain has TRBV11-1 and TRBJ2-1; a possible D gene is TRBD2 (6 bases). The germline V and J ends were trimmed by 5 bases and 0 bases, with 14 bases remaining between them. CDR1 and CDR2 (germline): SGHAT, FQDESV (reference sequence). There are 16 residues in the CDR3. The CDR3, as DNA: TGTGCCAGCAGCATAGGCGGGGTTGGCTCCTACAATGAGCAGTTCTTC. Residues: CASSIGGVGSYNEQFF.

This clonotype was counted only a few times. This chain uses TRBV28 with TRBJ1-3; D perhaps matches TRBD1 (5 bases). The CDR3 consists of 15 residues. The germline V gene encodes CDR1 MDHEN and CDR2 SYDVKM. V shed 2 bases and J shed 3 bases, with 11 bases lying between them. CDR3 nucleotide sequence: TGTGCCAGCAGTTTAGGCAGGGCTTTTGGAAACACCATATATTTT. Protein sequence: CASSLGRAFGNTIYF.

Here the CDR3 DNA reads TGTGCCTGGAGTGTATCAGTCTCTGGGGAGCTGTTTTTT. This gives the protein CAWSVSVSGELFF. The chain carries TRBV30 and TRBJ2-2; D unclear. Germline assignment: CDR1 GTSNPN and CDR2 SVGIG (reference sequence). The V end was cut by 0 bases, the J end by 8 bases, with 10 bases between. The CDR3 loop spans 13 amino acids.

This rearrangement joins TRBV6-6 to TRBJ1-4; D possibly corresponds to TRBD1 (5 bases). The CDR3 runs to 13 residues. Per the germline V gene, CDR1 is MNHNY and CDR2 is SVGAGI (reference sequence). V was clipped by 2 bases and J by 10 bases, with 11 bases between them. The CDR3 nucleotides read TGTGCCAGCAGTTACGGTAGGGACGGAAAACTGTTTTTT. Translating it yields CASSYGRDGKLFF.

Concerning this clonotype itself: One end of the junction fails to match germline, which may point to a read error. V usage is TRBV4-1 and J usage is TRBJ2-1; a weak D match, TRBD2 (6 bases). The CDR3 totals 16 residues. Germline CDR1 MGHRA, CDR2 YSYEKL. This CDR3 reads CASNQLWGVTINEQFF. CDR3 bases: TGCGCCAGCAACCAACTCTGGGGGGTAACCATCAATGAGCAGTTCTTC.

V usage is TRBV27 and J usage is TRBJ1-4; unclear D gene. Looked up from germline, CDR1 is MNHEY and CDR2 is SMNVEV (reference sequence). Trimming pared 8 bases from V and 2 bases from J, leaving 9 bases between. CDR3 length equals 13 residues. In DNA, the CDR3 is TGTGCCAGCGGTGGGTTCACTAATGAAAAACTGTTTTTT. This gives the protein CASGGFTNEKLFF.

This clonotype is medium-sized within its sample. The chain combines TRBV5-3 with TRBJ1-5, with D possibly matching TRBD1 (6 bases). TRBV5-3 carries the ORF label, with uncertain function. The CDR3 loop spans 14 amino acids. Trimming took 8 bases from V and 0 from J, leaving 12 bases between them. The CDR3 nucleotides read TGTGCCAGCCGCAGGGGTTTTAGCAATCAGCCCCAGCATTTT. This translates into CASRRGFSNQPQHF.

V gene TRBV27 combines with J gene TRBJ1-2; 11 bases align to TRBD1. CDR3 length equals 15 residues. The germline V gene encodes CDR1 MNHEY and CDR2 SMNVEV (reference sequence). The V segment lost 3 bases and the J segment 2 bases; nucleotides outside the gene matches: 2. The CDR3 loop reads CASSFRDRGNYGYTF. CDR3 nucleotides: TGTGCCAGCAGTTTCCGGGACAGGGGGAACTATGGCTACACCTTC.

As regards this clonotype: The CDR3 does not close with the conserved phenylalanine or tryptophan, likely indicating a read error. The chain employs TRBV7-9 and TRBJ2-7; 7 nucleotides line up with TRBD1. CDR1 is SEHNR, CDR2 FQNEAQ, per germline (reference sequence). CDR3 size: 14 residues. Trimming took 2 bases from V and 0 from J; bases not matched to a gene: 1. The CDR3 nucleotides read TGTGCCAGCAGCTTAACAGGGGCCTCCTACGAGCAGTACCTC. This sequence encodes CASSLTGASYEQYL.

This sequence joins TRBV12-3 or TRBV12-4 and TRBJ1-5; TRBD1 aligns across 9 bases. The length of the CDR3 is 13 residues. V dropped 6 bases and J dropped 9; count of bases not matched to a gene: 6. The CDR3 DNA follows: TGTGCCAGCAGCTCCGGGACAGGGACGCCCCAGCATTTT. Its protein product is CASSSGTGTPQHF.

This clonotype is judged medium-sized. CDR3 region: CASSMLAGGPNEQFF. CDR3 DNA sequence: TGTGCCAGTAGTATGCTAGCGGGGGGGCCCAATGAGCAGTTCTTC. The chain links TRBV19 to TRBJ2-1, with 12 bases lining up with TRBD2. Unmatched junction bases numbered 3, after V lost 3 bases and J lost 6 bases. CDR3 length equals 15 residues. CDR1 and CDR2 from the germline V gene are LNHDA and SQIVND (reference sequence).

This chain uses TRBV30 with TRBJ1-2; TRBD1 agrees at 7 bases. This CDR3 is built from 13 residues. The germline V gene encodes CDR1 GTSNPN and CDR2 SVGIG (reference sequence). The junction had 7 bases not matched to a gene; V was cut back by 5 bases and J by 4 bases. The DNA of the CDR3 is TGTGCCTGGCAGGACAGGAAAGGCTATGGCTACACCTTC. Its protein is CAWQDRKGYGYTF.

CDR3: CASSLFEGNEQFF. In DNA form, the CDR3 reads TGTGCCAGCAGCCTCTTCGAGGGTAATGAGCAGTTCTTC. The rearrangement joins TRBV7-9 to TRBJ2-1; TRBD2 might be the D (5 bases). V was pared by 5 bases and J by 7 bases, with 12 bases between. This CDR3 contains 13 residues. CDR1 is SEHNR and CDR2 is FQNEAQ in the germline V gene (reference sequence).

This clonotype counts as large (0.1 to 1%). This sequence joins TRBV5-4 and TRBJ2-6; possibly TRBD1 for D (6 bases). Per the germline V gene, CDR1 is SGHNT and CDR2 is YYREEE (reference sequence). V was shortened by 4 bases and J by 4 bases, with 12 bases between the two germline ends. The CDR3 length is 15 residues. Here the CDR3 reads CASSITGTGANVLTF. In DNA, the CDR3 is TGTGCCAGCAGCATAACAGGGACCGGGGCCAACGTCCTGACTTTC.

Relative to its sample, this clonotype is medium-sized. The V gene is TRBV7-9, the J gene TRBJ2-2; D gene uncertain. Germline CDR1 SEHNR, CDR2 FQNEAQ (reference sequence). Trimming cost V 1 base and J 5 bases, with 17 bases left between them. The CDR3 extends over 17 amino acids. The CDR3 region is CASSLDFQELGTGELFF. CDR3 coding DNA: TGTGCCAGCAGCTTAGATTTTCAGGAGTTGGGAACCGGGGAGCTGTTTTTT.

The CDR3 spells CASSVGGAYEQYF. Here the CDR3 DNA reads TGTGCCAGTAGTGTCGGGGGGGCCTACGAGCAGTACTTC. The chain uses TRBV19 and TRBJ2-7; 8 bases fit TRBD2. The CDR3 sequence is 13 residues long. V shed 5 bases, J shed 2 bases, and the junction held 2 bases outside the gene matches. In germline, CDR1 is LNHDA, CDR2 SQIVND (reference sequence).

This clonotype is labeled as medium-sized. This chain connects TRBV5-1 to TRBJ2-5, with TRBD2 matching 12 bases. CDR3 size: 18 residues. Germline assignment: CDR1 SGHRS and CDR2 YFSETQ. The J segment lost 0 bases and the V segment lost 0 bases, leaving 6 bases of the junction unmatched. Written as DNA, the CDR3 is TGCGCCAGCAGCTTGGTGGCTAGCGGGGGGGGATACCAAGAGACCCAGTACTTC. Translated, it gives CASSLVASGGGYQETQYF. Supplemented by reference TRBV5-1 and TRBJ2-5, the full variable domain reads KAGVTQTPRYLIKTRGQQVTLSCSPISGHRSVSWYQQTPGQGLQFLFEYFSETQRNKGNFPGRFSGRQFSNSRSEMNVSTLELGDSALYLCASSLVASGGGYQETQYFGPGTRLLVL.

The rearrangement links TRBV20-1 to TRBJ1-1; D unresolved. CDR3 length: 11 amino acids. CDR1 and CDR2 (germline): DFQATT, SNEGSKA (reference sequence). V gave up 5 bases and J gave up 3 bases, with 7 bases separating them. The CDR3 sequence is CSAEVDTEAFF. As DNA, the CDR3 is TGCAGTGCTGAGGTAGACACTGAAGCTTTCTTT.

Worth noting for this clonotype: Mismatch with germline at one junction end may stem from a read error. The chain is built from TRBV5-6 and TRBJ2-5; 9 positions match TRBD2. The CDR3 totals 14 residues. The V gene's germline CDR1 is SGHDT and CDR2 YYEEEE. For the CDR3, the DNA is TGCGCCAGTAAGACTAGCGGAGTTCAAGAGACCCAGTACTTC. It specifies CASKTSGVQETQYF.

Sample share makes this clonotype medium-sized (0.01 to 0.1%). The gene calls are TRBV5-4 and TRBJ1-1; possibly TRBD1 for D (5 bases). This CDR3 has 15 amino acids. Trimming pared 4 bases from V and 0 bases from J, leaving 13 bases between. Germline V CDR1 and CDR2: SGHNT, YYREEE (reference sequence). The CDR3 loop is CASSIGQRMNTEAFF. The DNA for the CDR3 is TGTGCCAGCAGCATAGGACAAAGAATGAACACTGAAGCTTTCTTT.